A selection of T cell receptor beta chains follows, all from one sample in a study of blood T cell repertoires in COVID-19. This table comes from immunoSEQ multiplex PCR, and its TCRdb copy is limited to in-frame clones, with some not included. The table has 270,000 or so clones, around nine tenths seen once. Sequencing was done on a sample of PBMCs or T cells enriched from blood (not recorded which). The receptors derive from a woman between 18 and 30 years old who had recovered from COVID-19. CDR3s include the opening cysteine and the closing phenylalanine or tryptophan. Each record gives: clone size, D gene, J gene, V gene, CDR3 protein, CDR3 DNA. The D gene is left open where the match is weak. The listing skips clone size in some rows; elsewhere it reads once, few, many or a size class.

abundance: few
d_gene: NA
j_gene: TRBJ1-1
v_gene: TRBV6-2/TRBV6-3
CDR3aa: CASSRRGNTEAFF
CDR3nt: TGTGCCAGCAGCCGGAGGGGGAACACTGAAGCTTTCTTT

abundance: NA
d_gene: TRBD1
j_gene: TRBJ1-1
v_gene: TRBV3-1/TRBV3-2
CDR3aa: CASSQVPRTGMNTEAFF
CDR3nt: TGTGCCAGCAGCCAAGTACCGAGGACAGGGATGAACACTGAAGCTTTCTTT

abundance: once
d_gene: NA
j_gene: TRBJ2-5
v_gene: TRBV11-3
CDR3aa: CASSSGVGETQYF
CDR3nt: TGTGCCAGCAGCTCCGGGGTGGGAGAGACCCAGTACTTC

abundance: NA
d_gene: NA
j_gene: TRBJ2-7
v_gene: TRBV10-1
CDR3aa: CASSESAQVPYEQYF
CDR3nt: TGCGCCAGCAGTGAGTCCGCACAGGTCCCCTACGAGCAGTACTTC

abundance: NA
d_gene: NA
j_gene: TRBJ2-7
v_gene: TRBV7-6
CDR3aa: CASSFTQGSYEQYF
CDR3nt: TGTGCCAGCAGCTTTACCCAGGGCTCCTACGAGCAGTACTTC

abundance: once
d_gene: NA
j_gene: TRBJ1-1
v_gene: TRBV28
CDR3aa: CASTIDSNTEAFF
CDR3nt: TGTGCCAGCACCATTGACAGTAACACTGAAGCTTTCTTT

abundance: NA
d_gene: TRBD1
j_gene: TRBJ2-2
v_gene: TRBV4-3
CDR3aa: CASSRDDRVTMFF
CDR3nt: TGCGCCAGCAGCCGGGATGACAGGGTTACGATGTTTTTT

abundance: once
d_gene: NA
j_gene: TRBJ2-7
v_gene: TRBV27
CDR3aa: CASSLGGPTYEQYF
CDR3nt: TGTGCCAGCAGTTTAGGAGGACCTACCTACGAGCAGTACTTC

abundance: NA
d_gene: TRBD2
j_gene: TRBJ2-7
v_gene: TRBV27
CDR3aa: CASSFGRGIPYEQYF
CDR3nt: TGTGCCAGCAGTTTCGGGCGGGGGATTCCGTACGAGCAGTACTTC

abundance: NA
d_gene: TRBD2
j_gene: TRBJ2-7
v_gene: TRBV5-1
CDR3aa: CASSWGLAGEYSYEQYF
CDR3nt: TGCGCCAGCAGCTGGGGACTAGCGGGAGAATACTCCTACGAGCAGTACTTC

abundance: NA
d_gene: TRBD1
j_gene: TRBJ1-1
v_gene: TRBV19
CDR3aa: CASRDRAAQKAFF
CDR3nt: TGTGCCAGTCGCGACAGGGCAGCACAGAAAGCTTTCTTT

abundance: NA
d_gene: TRBD1
j_gene: TRBJ2-7
v_gene: TRBV19
CDR3aa: CASSPGQASYEQYF
CDR3nt: TGTGCCAGTAGTCCGGGACAGGCTTCCTACGAGCAGTACTTC

abundance: NA
d_gene: TRBD1
j_gene: TRBJ1-6
v_gene: TRBV30
CDR3aa: CAWSRTGYNSPLHF
CDR3nt: TGTGCCTGGTCTAGGACAGGGTATAATTCACCCCTCCACTTT

abundance: NA
d_gene: NA
j_gene: TRBJ2-7
v_gene: TRBV27
CDR3aa: CASSSSVHEQYF
CDR3nt: TGTGCCAGCAGTTCTAGCGTCCACGAGCAGTACTTC

abundance: NA
d_gene: TRBD2
j_gene: TRBJ2-5
v_gene: TRBV9
CDR3aa: CASSVVSGSRETQYF
CDR3nt: TGTGCCAGCAGCGTAGTTAGCGGGAGTAGGGAGACCCAGTACTTC

abundance: NA
d_gene: NA
j_gene: TRBJ1-5
v_gene: TRBV6-5
CDR3aa: CASKVAGEIQPQHF
CDR3nt: TGTGCCAGCAAGGTTGCAGGGGAGATTCAGCCCCAGCATTTT

abundance: NA
d_gene: TRBD1
j_gene: TRBJ2-7
v_gene: TRBV7-6
CDR3aa: CASSSGTGVHEQYF
CDR3nt: TGTGCCAGCAGCTCCGGGACAGGGGTGCACGAGCAGTACTTC

abundance: NA
d_gene: TRBD1
j_gene: TRBJ1-2
v_gene: TRBV10-3
CDR3aa: CAISEREGARGYTF
CDR3nt: TGTGCCATCAGTGAGAGAGAGGGGGCGAGGGGCTACACCTTC

abundance: NA
d_gene: TRBD1
j_gene: TRBJ1-5
v_gene: TRBV5-1
CDR3aa: CASSLDTGGSQPQHF
CDR3nt: TGCGCCAGCAGCTTGGATACAGGGGGGAGTCAGCCCCAGCATTTT